This T cell receptor (beta chain) was recovered during a study of T-cell memory formation after mild COVID-19. On this clonotype: Its antigen is undetermined.

Study-level points and caveats: CD4+ clones that contracted lay mainly in CM and EM; CD8+ ones lay in EMRA. Memory sampled before infection contained some responding clones, suggesting cross-reactive memory joined.

With V trimmed by 5 bases and J by 4 bases, 16 bases remained unmatched. From germline, CDR1 is SGHAT and CDR2 FQNNGV. CDR3 length equals 17 residues. MiXCR, run by TCRdb on the 5' RACE reads, gives a single entry per CDR3 protein. The sample shows about half a million distinct CDR3 sequences, roughly 20% of them seen only once. The receptor was derived from an adult woman who had mild COVID-19 (a few samples of this study predate the infection). Cell type and time point are not known. This chain uses TRBV11-2 with TRBJ1-2; the match to TRBD1 covers 7 bases. Source material: PBMCs or a T cell subset sorted from them (not recorded which). The chain's CDR3 is CASSPTTGKDVSYGYTF. CDR3 sequence (DNA): TGTGCCAGCAGCCCCACGACAGGGAAAGACGTCTCCTATGGCTACACCTTC.